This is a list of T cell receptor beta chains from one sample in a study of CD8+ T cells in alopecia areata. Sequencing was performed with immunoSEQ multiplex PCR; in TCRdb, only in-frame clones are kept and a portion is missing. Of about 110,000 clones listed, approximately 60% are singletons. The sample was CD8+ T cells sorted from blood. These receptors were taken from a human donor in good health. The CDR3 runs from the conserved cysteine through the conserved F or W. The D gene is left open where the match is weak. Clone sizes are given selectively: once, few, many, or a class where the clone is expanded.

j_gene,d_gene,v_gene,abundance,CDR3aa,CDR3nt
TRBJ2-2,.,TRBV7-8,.,CASSSASATPSLGELFF,TGTGCCAGCAGCTCCGCTAGCGCCACCCCCTCCCTGGGGGAGCTGTTTTTT
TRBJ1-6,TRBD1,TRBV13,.,CASSLQTAGTGDDSPLHF,TGTGCCAGCAGCCTCCAGACAGCCGGGACAGGGGATGATTCACCCCTCCACTTT
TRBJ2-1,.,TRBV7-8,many,CASSLAGGSEQFF,TGTGCCAGCAGCTTAGCTGGGGGGAGTGAGCAGTTCTTC
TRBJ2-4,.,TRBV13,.,CASSLGGRKNIQYF,TGTGCCAGCAGCTTAGGGGGACGAAAAAACATTCAGTACTTC
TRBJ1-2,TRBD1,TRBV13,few,CASSFGQGGSGYTF,TGTGCCAGCAGCTTTGGACAGGGAGGGAGTGGCTACACCTTC
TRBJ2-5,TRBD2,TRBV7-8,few,CASSLVAGGSPPQYF,TGTGCCAGCAGCTTAGTAGCGGGGGGTTCTCCCCCCCAGTACTTC
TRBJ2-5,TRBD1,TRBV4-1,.,CASSHPRTGNQETQYF,TGCGCCAGCAGCCACCCGAGGACAGGGAACCAAGAGACCCAGTACTTC
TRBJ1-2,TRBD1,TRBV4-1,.,CASSHAGDRYGYTF,TGCGCCAGCAGCCACGCCGGGGACAGATATGGCTACACCTTC
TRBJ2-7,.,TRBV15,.,CATSREKGGEQYF,TGTGCCACCAGCAGAGAGAAGGGGGGCGAGCAGTACTTC
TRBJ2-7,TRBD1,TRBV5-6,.,CASWDRGAYEQYF,TGTGCCAGCTGGGACAGGGGGGCCTACGAGCAGTACTTC
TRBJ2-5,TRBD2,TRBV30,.,CAWSDSGLEETQYF,TGTGCCTGGAGTGACTCGGGACTAGAAGAGACCCAGTACTTC
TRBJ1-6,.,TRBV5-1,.,CASSFGVHSPLHF,TGCGCCAGCAGCTTCGGAGTACATTCACCCCTCCACTTT
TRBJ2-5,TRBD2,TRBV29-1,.,CSVVEGSSGETQYF,TGCAGCGTTGTGGAGGGGTCTAGCGGTGAGACCCAGTACTTC
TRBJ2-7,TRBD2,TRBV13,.,CASSLAQGGFYEQYF,TGTGCCAGCAGCTTAGCGCAGGGAGGGTTCTACGAGCAGTACTTC
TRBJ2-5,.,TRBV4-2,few,CASSLLEGRPQETQYF,TGTGCCAGCAGCTTACTAGAGGGTCGCCCCCAAGAGACCCAGTACTTC
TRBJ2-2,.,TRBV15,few,CATKGGYTGELFF,TGTGCCACCAAAGGGGGATACACCGGGGAGCTGTTTTTT
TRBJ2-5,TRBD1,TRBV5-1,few,CASSGTGGLETQYF,TGCGCCAGCAGCGGGACAGGGGGCCTCGAGACCCAGTACTTC
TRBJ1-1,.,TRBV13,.,CASSPGRSTEAFF,TGTGCCAGCAGCCCAGGGAGATCCACTGAAGCTTTCTTT
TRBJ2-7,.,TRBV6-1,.,CASSLIHQSSYEQYF,TGTGCCAGCAGTCTGATTCATCAGAGCTCCTACGAGCAGTACTTC
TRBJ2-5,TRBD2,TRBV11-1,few,CASSLIASGGDVRETQYF,TGTGCCAGCAGCTTAATAGCTAGCGGGGGAGACGTACGGGAGACCCAGTACTTC
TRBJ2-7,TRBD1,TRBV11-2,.,CASSHMRGQIKQYF,TGTGCCAGCAGCCACATGAGGGGACAGATCAAGCAGTACTTC
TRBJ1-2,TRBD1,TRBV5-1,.,CASSTPGTAYGYTF,TGCGCCAGCAGCACCCCCGGGACAGCCTATGGCTACACCTTC
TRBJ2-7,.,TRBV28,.,CASSPRGEGEQYF,TGTGCCAGCAGCCCCAGGGGTGAGGGCGAGCAGTACTTC